The clone carrying this T cell receptor (beta chain) was counted a few times. Its antigen remains unknown. The PCR contained 60 Vbeta and 13 Jbeta primers. Produced via immunoSEQ multiplex PCR; TCRdb's table is partial and in-frame only. Of fewer than 200,000 clones in the sample, 80% to 90% were seen once. The data derive from a study of cytomegalovirus exposure and HLA in healthy donors. Findings of the study overall: A later analysis by the authors found several of the most significant clusters apparently linked to common viral pathogens. Later, TCR association rates were found to vary by HLA locus, highest for DRB1 and lowest for HLA-C.

Trimming removed 4 bases from V and 12 bases from J; junction bases left unmatched: 11. The CDR3 loop spans 15 amino acids. Germline V gene lookup returns CDR1 LGHNA and CDR2 YNFKEQ. The gene calls are TRBV4-2 and TRBJ2-1; the match to TRBD2 covers 11 bases. Sequencing input: PBMCs. This clonotype was obtained from a woman aged 18-30 years in good health and CMV-seronegative. CDR3 bases: TGTGCCAGCAGCCGATCGACTAGCGGGGTTCGTGTGCAGTTCTTC. Encoded protein: CASSRSTSGVRVQFF.